One sample yielded the 16 T cell receptor beta chains listed below, sequenced in a study of identical twins. TCRdb re-called the 5' RACE reads with MiXCR, one entry per CDR3 protein. There are 690,000 or so distinct CDR3 sequences in the sample; 5.5% to 6.5% occur only once, and around 2% lies in the top ten. Sequenced: naive T cells sorted from blood. These receptors all stem from a man younger than 35 in good health.

This clonotype was counted at least ten times. The V and J genes are TRBV7-9 and TRBJ2-1; TRBD2 aligns across 8 bases. With V trimmed by 4 bases and J by 4 bases, 6 bases remained unmatched. Germline values: CDR1 SEHNR, CDR2 FQNEAQ (reference sequence). The CDR3 length is 15 residues. The CDR3 DNA sequence: TGTGCCAGCAGCTCCCCGACTAGCGTATACAATGAGCAGTTCTTC. Encoded protein: CASSSPTSVYNEQFF.

This clonotype showed up many times. V usage is TRBV20-1 and J usage is TRBJ2-1; the match to TRBD2 covers 7 bases. In germline, CDR1 is DFQATT, CDR2 SNEGSKA (reference sequence). The junction had 7 bases not matched to a gene; V was cut back by 2 bases and J by 9 bases. The CDR3 spans 13 residues. CDR3 region: CSARQLAIAEQFF. The CDR3, as DNA: TGCAGTGCTAGACAACTAGCGATCGCTGAGCAGTTCTTC.

There are many counts of this clonotype. This chain joins TRBV10-3 and TRBJ2-1; D unclear. CDR1 and CDR2 (germline): ENHRY, SYGVKD. The V end lost 5 bases, the J end lost 6 bases, and 8 bases lay between the germline ends. This CDR3 is built from 12 residues. The CDR3, as DNA: TGTGCCATCAGTAGCGTTTCCAATGAGCAGTTCTTC. This codes for CAISSVSNEQFF.

This chain connects TRBV7-9 to TRBJ2-5; 7 bases agree with TRBD2. The CDR3 has 15 residues. With 3 bases clipped from V and 2 bases from J, the junction kept 6 bases outside the gene matches. Germline loops: CDR1 SEHNR, CDR2 FQNEAQ (reference sequence). The CDR3 spells CASSFASGAQETQYF. The CDR3 nucleotides read TGTGCCAGCAGCTTTGCCAGCGGGGCACAAGAGACCCAGTACTTC.

This clonotype appeared a few times. The rearrangement joins TRBV12-3 or TRBV12-4 to TRBJ2-1, with a weak D call TRBD2 (6 bases). V lost 6 bases and J 6 bases, leaving 18 bases between the germline ends. This CDR3 contains 15 residues. The CDR3 bases are TGTGCCAGCAGAGGTCATGGGGAGCGGGTCAATGAGCAGTTCTTC. Its protein is CASRGHGERVNEQFF.

This clonotype was counted at least ten times. The genes are TRBV7-9 and TRBJ1-1, with D tentatively TRBD1 (6 bases). The V end was cut by 1 base, the J end by 6 bases, with 6 bases between. The germline V gene has CDR1 SEHNR and CDR2 FQNEAQ (reference sequence). The CDR3 is 12 amino acids. The CDR3 region is CASSLEGAEAFF. The CDR3 region has the DNA TGTGCCAGCAGCTTAGAGGGGGCTGAAGCTTTCTTT.

This clonotype was found a few times. The genes are TRBV4-2 and TRBJ1-4; weak D call: TRBD1 (6 bases). The CDR3 extends over 15 amino acids. Trimming stripped 2 bases from V and 5 bases from J, with 12 bases between. Germline CDR1 reads LGHNA; CDR2 reads YNFKEQ. The CDR3 DNA reads TGTGCCAGCAGCCAACCGGACAGAAGAAATGAAAAACTGTTTTTT. Protein sequence: CASSQPDRRNEKLFF.

There are many counts of this clonotype. The CDR3 region is CASRLRGDTQYF. CDR3 bases: TGTGCCAGCCGTCTTCGGGGGGATACGCAGTATTTT. The chain links TRBV12-3 or TRBV12-4 to TRBJ2-3; tentative D call: TRBD2 (6 bases). The ends were cut back, 8 bases at V and 6 bases at J, with 12 bases in the middle. This CDR3 contains 12 residues.

In this sample, this clonotype turned up once. This may arise from a read error, as a much more abundant clone is one base away. The chain couples TRBV12-3 or TRBV12-4 to TRBJ2-4, with D maybe TRBD2 (7 bases). This CDR3 spans 17 amino acids. CDR3 loop: CASSLLGEGVDKKIQYF. CDR3 DNA: TGTGCCAGCAGCCTGTTGGGGGAGGGGGTGGACAAAAAAATTCAGTACTTC.

This clonotype was counted at least ten times. The genes are TRBV4-2 and TRBJ2-5, with TRBD2 identical over 8 bases. The germline V gene encodes CDR1 LGHNA and CDR2 YNFKEQ. The CDR3 runs 16 residues. The junction had 9 bases not matched to a gene; V was cut back by 1 base and J by 5 bases. CDR3 amino acids: CASSQVSSGRAETQYF. CDR3 nucleotide sequence: TGTGCCAGCAGCCAAGTTTCCAGCGGGAGAGCGGAGACCCAGTACTTC.

This clonotype turned up a few times. V gene TRBV12-5 combines with J gene TRBJ2-5; 7 positions match TRBD1. The germline gives CDR1 LGHNT, CDR2 FRNRAP. The CDR3 extends over 14 amino acids. V shed 5 bases and J 5 bases; nucleotides not matched to a gene: 8. The CDR3 protein is CASGPGTVKETQYF. The CDR3 DNA is TGTGCTAGTGGTCCAGGGACAGTTAAGGAGACCCAGTACTTC. The whole variable domain, remainder taken from reference TRBV12-5 and TRBJ2-5, is DARVTQTPRHKVTEMGQEVTMRCQPILGHNTVFWYRQTMMQGLELLAYFRNRAPLDDSGMPKDRFSAEMPDATLATLKIQPSEPRDSAVYFCASGPGTVKETQYFGPGTRLLVL.

The V gene is TRBV3-1, the J gene TRBJ2-1; 7 bases match TRBD2. The trim removed 4 bases at V and 6 bases at J, leaving 12 bases unmatched. The germline CDR1 and CDR2 sequences are LGHDT and YNNKEL (reference sequence). This CDR3 is built from 16 residues. CDR3 coding DNA: TGTGCCAGCAGCCTCCAAGGCGGGAGATCGGCCAATGAGCAGTTCTTC. Encoded protein: CASSLQGGRSANEQFF.

There are many counts of this clonotype. The V gene is TRBV20-1, the J gene TRBJ2-2; no reliable D call. The germline CDR1 and CDR2 sequences are DFQATT and SNEGSKA (reference sequence). V was shortened by 5 bases and J by 4 bases, with 8 bases between the two germline ends. This CDR3 region has 12 residues. CDR3 in DNA: TGCAGTGCTCCCGATACCACCGGGGAGCTGTTTTTT. It yields the protein CSAPDTTGELFF.

The chain links TRBV29-1 to TRBJ2-7, with D perhaps matching TRBD1 (5 bases). The V and J ends lost 4 bases and 9 bases respectively, with 13 bases between them. The CDR3 length is 11 residues. Germline CDR1 SQVTM, CDR2 ANQGSEA. The CDR3 spells CSVVTDPGQYV. In DNA, the CDR3 is TGCAGCGTTGTGACAGATCCCGGGCAGTACGTC.

This sequence joins TRBV15 and TRBJ2-6; the D is unclear. CDR1 is LNHNV, CDR2 YYDKDF, per germline (reference sequence). The length of the CDR3 is 15 residues. V was trimmed by 6 bases and J by 0 bases, leaving 9 bases between them. CDR3 sequence (DNA): TGTGCCACCAGTACCCCCCGCTCTGGGGCCAACGTCCTGACTTTC. It yields the protein CATSTPRSGANVLTF.

Many counts were recorded for this clonotype. This chain joins TRBV11-2 and TRBJ2-7; the D is unclear. The CDR3 totals 13 residues. Looked up from germline, CDR1 is SGHAT and CDR2 is FQNNGV. The germline V and J ends were trimmed by 0 bases and 7 bases, with 10 bases remaining between them. This CDR3 reads CASSLDSRWEQYV. For the CDR3, the DNA is TGTGCCAGCAGCTTAGATTCCAGGTGGGAGCAGTACGTC.